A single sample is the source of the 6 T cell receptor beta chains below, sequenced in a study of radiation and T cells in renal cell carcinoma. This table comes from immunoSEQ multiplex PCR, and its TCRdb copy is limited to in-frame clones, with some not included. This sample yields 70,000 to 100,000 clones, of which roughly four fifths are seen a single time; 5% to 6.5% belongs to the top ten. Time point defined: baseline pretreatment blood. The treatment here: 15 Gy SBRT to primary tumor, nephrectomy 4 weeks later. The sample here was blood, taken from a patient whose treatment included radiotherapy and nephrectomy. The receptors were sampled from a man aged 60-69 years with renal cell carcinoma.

CDR3: CASSYSRVMNTEAFF. CDR3 coding DNA: TGTGCCAGCAGTTACTCACGGGTTATGAACACTGAAGCTTTCTTT. V and J are TRBV6-5 and TRBJ1-1, with no clear D. CDR1 is MNHEY and CDR2 is SVGAGI in the germline V gene. V was trimmed by 0 bases and J by 0 bases, leaving 8 bases between them. The CDR3 has 15 residues.

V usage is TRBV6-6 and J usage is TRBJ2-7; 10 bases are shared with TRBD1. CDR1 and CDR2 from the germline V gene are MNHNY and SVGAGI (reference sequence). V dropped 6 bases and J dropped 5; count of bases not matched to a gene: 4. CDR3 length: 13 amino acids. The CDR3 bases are TGTGCCAGCAGCGACAGGGGGCGGGACGAGCAGTACTTC. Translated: CASSDRGRDEQYF.

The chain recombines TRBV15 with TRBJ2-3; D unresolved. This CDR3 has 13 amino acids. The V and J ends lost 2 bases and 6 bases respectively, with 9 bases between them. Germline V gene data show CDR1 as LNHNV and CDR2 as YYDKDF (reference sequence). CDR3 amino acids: CATSRPLVDTQYF. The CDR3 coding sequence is TGTGCCACCAGCAGACCTCTCGTGGATACGCAGTATTTT.

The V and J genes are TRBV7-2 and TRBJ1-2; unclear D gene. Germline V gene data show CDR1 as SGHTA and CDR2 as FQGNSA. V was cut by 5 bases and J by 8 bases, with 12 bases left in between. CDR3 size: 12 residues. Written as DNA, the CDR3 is TGTGCCAGCAGCCGACCGGGCTGGGGCTACACCTTC. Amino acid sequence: CASSRPGWGYTF. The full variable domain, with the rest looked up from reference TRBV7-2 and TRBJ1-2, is GAGVSQSPSNKVTEKGKDVELRCDPISGHTALYWYRQSLGQGLEFLIYFQGNSAPDKSGLPSDRFSAERTGGSVSTLTIQRTQQEDSAVYLCASSRPGWGYTFGSGTRLTVV.

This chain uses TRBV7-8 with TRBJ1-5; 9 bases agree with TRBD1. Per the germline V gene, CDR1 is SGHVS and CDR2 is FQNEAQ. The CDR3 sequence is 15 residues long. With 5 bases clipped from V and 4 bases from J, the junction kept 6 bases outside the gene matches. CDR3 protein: CASSITGGPNQPQHF. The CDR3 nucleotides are TGTGCCAGCAGCATCACAGGGGGCCCGAATCAGCCCCAGCATTTT.

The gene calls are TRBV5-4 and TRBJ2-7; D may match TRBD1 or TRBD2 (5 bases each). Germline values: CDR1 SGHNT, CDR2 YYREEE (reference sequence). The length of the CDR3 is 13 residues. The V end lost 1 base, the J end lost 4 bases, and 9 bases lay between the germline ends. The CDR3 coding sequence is TGTGCCAGCAGCTTGTTAGAGGGGTACGAGCAGTACTTC. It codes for CASSLLEGYEQYF.